A single TCR beta chain is shown here with its context. Its antigen remains unidentified. This specimen belongs to a study of T-cell reconstitution after alpha-beta-depleted transplantation in children. Findings and limits, study-wide: A year post-transplant, T-cell counts and diversity derived mostly from newly produced T cells. Surviving recipient T cells and intrathymic progenitors accounted for some patients' high TCRbeta diversity at day 60.

Unique molecular identifiers were built into the TCRbeta library. TCRdb analysed the PCR reads with MiXCR anew, one entry per CDR3 protein. The data show around 120,000 distinct CDR3 sequences, about 21% seen once. The source material was PBMCs, mostly from graft donor cells, sampled 180 days after TCRalphabeta/CD19-depleted stem cell transplant. This TCR was sampled from a male patient under 10 years old who had a stem cell transplant for chronic granulomatous disease, so the T cells may come from the graft donor.

The CDR3 sequence: CSARAGTTLGETQYF. DNA of the CDR3: TGCAGTGCTAGAGCAGGGACTACCCTGGGAGAGACCCAGTACTTC. This rearrangement joins TRBV20-1 to TRBJ2-5, with 7 bases identical to TRBD2. The CDR3 is 15 amino acids. The germline gives CDR1 DFQATT, CDR2 SNEGSKA (reference sequence). J was trimmed by 4 bases and V by 1 base; bases with no gene match: 9.